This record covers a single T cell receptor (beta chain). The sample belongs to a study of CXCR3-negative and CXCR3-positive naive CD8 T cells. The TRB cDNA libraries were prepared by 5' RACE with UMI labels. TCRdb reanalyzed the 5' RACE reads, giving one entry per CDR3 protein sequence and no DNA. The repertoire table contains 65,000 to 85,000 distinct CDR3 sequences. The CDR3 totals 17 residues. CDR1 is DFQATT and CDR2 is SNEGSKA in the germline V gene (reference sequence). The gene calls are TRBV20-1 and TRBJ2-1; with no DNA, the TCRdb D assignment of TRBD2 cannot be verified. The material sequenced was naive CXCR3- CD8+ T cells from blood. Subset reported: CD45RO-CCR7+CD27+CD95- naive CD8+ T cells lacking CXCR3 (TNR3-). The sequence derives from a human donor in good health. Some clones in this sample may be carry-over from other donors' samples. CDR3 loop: CSAPTSGGPRRGYEQFF.